This is a list of T cell receptor beta chains from one sample in a study of blood T cell repertoires in COVID-19. Using immunoSEQ multiplex PCR, the repertoire was profiled, and TCRdb retains in-frame clones only, with some absent. The sample has fewer than 350,000 clones; 85% to 95% are singletons. Sequenced sample: PBMCs or T cells enriched from blood (not recorded which). The receptors here all came from a man in his forties who had been exposed to COVID-19. Both conserved end residues are part of each CDR3. The order of the fields is J gene, clone size, V gene, D gene, CDR3 protein, CDR3 DNA. A D gene is named only where the DNA matches it firmly. The size of a clone is reported for some rows only, either as once, few or many, or as a class for expanded clones.

>TRBJ2-7|NA|TRBV27|NA
CASASAGISYEQYF
TGTGCCAGCGCATCGGCGGGAATCTCCTACGAGCAGTACTTC
>TRBJ2-2|NA|TRBV2|TRBD2
CASSLAGGGTGELFF
TGTGCCAGCAGTTTAGCGGGAGGGGGGACCGGGGAGCTGTTTTTT
>TRBJ2-3|NA|TRBV27|TRBD2
CASSSPGLITDTQYF
TGTGCCAGCAGTTCCCCGGGACTAATCACAGATACGCAGTATTTT
>TRBJ2-3|NA|TRBV18|NA
CASSPLAGRDTQYF
TGTGCCAGCTCACCACTGGCGGGAAGAGATACGCAGTATTTT
>TRBJ2-5|once|TRBV5-1|NA
CASSLRNGVQETQYF
TGCGCCAGCAGCTTGAGAAACGGGGTCCAAGAGACCCAGTACTTC
>TRBJ2-5|NA|TRBV4-2|TRBD1
CASSQASPGQGGLETQYF
TGTGCCAGCAGCCAAGCATCCCCCGGACAGGGCGGTTTGGAGACCCAGTACTTC
>TRBJ2-7|NA|TRBV27|TRBD1
CASSPGQGYEQYF
TGTGCCAGCAGTCCGGGACAGGGTTACGAGCAGTACTTC
>TRBJ2-2|NA|TRBV5-1|NA
CASSADRYTGELFF
TGCGCCAGCAGCGCCGACAGATACACCGGGGAGCTGTTTTTT
>TRBJ1-5|NA|TRBV30|NA
CAWSVGGGSNQPQHF
TGTGCCTGGAGTGTAGGGGGGGGAAGCAATCAGCCCCAGCATTTT
>TRBJ2-1|NA|TRBV7-9|NA
CASSLRGGTTYNEQFF
TGTGCCAGCAGCTTAAGAGGCGGGACCACCTACAATGAGCAGTTCTTC
>TRBJ1-5|NA|TRBV12-3/TRBV12-4|TRBD1
CASSHGQGINF
TGTGCCAGCAGCCACGGACAGGGTATCAATTTT
>TRBJ2-5|NA|TRBV10-3|TRBD1
CAISETRTGGRETQYF
TGTGCCATCAGTGAGACCCGGACAGGGGGTAGGGAGACCCAGTACTTC
>TRBJ2-7|NA|TRBV5-1|TRBD2
CASSDGLAGGLEQYF
TGCGCCAGCAGCGACGGACTAGCGGGAGGGCTCGAGCAGTACTTC
>TRBJ2-1|NA|TRBV29-1|TRBD2
CSVDGLAGEINEQFF
TGCAGCGTCGATGGACTAGCGGGAGAAATCAATGAGCAGTTCTTC
>TRBJ1-1|NA|TRBV6-5|NA
CASSYEGDTEAFF
TGTGCCAGCAGTTACGAGGGTGACACTGAAGCTTTCTTT
>TRBJ2-1|NA|TRBV5-1|NA
CASSLEGGTYNEQFF
TGCGCCAGCAGCTTGGAAGGGGGAACTTACAATGAGCAGTTCTTC
>TRBJ2-7|NA|TRBV4-1|NA
CASSQAGEQYEQYF
TGCGCCAGCAGCCAAGCGGGAGAACAATACGAGCAGTACTTC
>TRBJ1-5|NA|TRBV9|TRBD1
CASSGSGTGDNQPQHF
TGTGCCAGCAGCGGTTCCGGGACAGGGGACAATCAGCCCCAGCATTTT
>TRBJ1-5|NA|TRBV3-1/TRBV3-2|TRBD1
CASSRDRVGNQPQHF
TGTGCCAGCAGCCGGGACAGGGTGGGAAACCAGCCCCAGCATTTT
>TRBJ1-3|NA|TRBV4-2|TRBD1
CASSQETGSGNTIYF
TGTGCCAGCAGCCAAGAGACAGGGTCTGGAAACACCATATATTTT
>TRBJ2-1|few|TRBV2|TRBD2
CASSSLAENSEQFF
TGTGCCAGCAGTTCCCTAGCGGAGAACAGCGAGCAGTTCTTC
>TRBJ1-1|NA|TRBV19|TRBD1
CASIKQMTGVNTEAFF
TGTGCCAGTATCAAACAGATGACAGGGGTGAACACTGAAGCTTTCTTT
>TRBJ2-3|NA|TRBV7-9|TRBD2
CASSLASGLKDTQYF
TGTGCCAGCAGCTTAGCTAGCGGGTTAAAAGATACGCAGTATTTT
>TRBJ2-7|NA|TRBV11-3|NA
CASSSYLSSYEQYF
TGTGCCAGCAGCTCGTACTTGAGCTCCTACGAGCAGTACTTC
>TRBJ2-2|NA|TRBV4-3|TRBD2
CASSQISGMGTGELFF
TGCGCCAGCAGCCAAATTAGCGGGATGGGCACCGGGGAGCTGTTTTTT
>TRBJ2-5|NA|TRBV18|TRBD1
CASSPETGQETQYF
TGTGCCAGCTCACCGGAGACAGGGCAAGAGACCCAGTACTTC
>TRBJ1-2|once|TRBV7-2|NA
CASSLGQSGYTF
TGTGCCAGCAGCCTTGGACAGAGCGGCTACACCTTC
>TRBJ2-7|NA|TRBV6-1|TRBD2
CASSEGRVAGVYEQYF
TGTGCCAGCAGTGAAGGTCGGGTAGCGGGAGTTTACGAGCAGTACTTC
>TRBJ2-7|NA|TRBV7-9|TRBD2
CASSSSGQREREQYF
TGTGCCAGCAGCTCCTCGGGGCAGCGGGAACGCGAGCAGTACTTC
>TRBJ1-1|NA|TRBV12-3/TRBV12-4|TRBD1
CASSSGTGNEAFF
TGTGCCAGCAGTTCCGGGACAGGGAATGAGGCTTTCTTT
>TRBJ2-2|NA|TRBV28|NA
CASSLIAKGELFF
TGTGCCAGCAGTTTAATAGCGAAGGGGGAGCTGTTTTTT
>TRBJ1-4|once|TRBV15|NA
CATSRGQGREKLFF
TGTGCCACCAGCAGAGGTCAGGGGCGGGAAAAACTGTTTTTT
>TRBJ1-1|NA|TRBV30|NA
CAWRRQGITEAFF
TGTGCCTGGAGGAGGCAGGGGATCACTGAAGCTTTCTTT
>TRBJ2-1|NA|TRBV5-1|NA
CASSLPQNNEQFF
TGCGCCAGCAGCTTGCCACAGAACAATGAGCAGTTCTTC
>TRBJ2-1|NA|TRBV30|NA
CAWSVLGDRRSYNEQFF
TGTGCCTGGAGTGTACTAGGAGACAGGCGATCCTACAATGAGCAGTTCTTC
>TRBJ1-2|NA|TRBV11-3|TRBD1
CASSSGTGGFSYGYTF
TGTGCCAGCAGCTCCGGGACAGGGGGATTTAGCTACGGCTACACCTTC
>TRBJ1-5|NA|TRBV19|TRBD1
CASSILQGVGQPQHF
TGTGCCAGTAGTATCCTCCAGGGGGTAGGTCAGCCCCAGCATTTT
>TRBJ2-1|NA|TRBV27|TRBD2
CASSLGGVVAEQFF
TGTGCCAGCAGTTTGGGAGGGGTAGTTGCTGAGCAGTTCTTC
>TRBJ2-7|NA|TRBV28|NA
CASSLSPTYEQYF
TGTGCCAGCAGTTTGTCCCCAACCTACGAGCAGTACTTC
>TRBJ1-2|once|TRBV6-5|TRBD1
CASSYSGTGDNYGYTF
TGTGCCAGCAGTTACTCAGGGACAGGGGATAACTATGGCTACACCTTC
>TRBJ2-1|NA|TRBV9|NA
CASSTTDRYNEQFF
TGTGCCAGCAGCACAACAGATCGCTACAATGAGCAGTTCTTC
>TRBJ1-6|NA|TRBV5-1|TRBD1
CASSLADRVSPLHF
TGCGCCAGCAGCTTGGCTGACAGGGTTTCACCCCTCCACTTT
>TRBJ1-2|NA|TRBV19|TRBD1
CASSIAPGQNYGYTF
TGTGCCAGTAGTATAGCGCCGGGACAGAACTATGGCTACACCTTC
>TRBJ2-3|NA|TRBV15|NA
CATSRDLAAAFTDTQYF
TGTGCCACCAGCAGAGATCTGGCAGCGGCCTTCACAGATACGCAGTATTTT
>TRBJ2-5|NA|TRBV7-9|NA
CASSLVPGLVASETQYF
TGTGCCAGCAGCTTAGTTCCGGGTTTGGTCGCAAGCGAGACCCAGTACTTC
>TRBJ2-1|NA|TRBV7-3|TRBD2
CASSSPGGASGNSYNEQFF
TGTGCCAGCAGCTCCCCAGGCGGGGCTAGCGGTAACTCCTACAATGAGCAGTTCTTC
>TRBJ2-3|NA|TRBV4-1|NA
CASSQHRTHTDTQYF
TGCGCCAGCAGCCAACACAGAACCCACACAGATACGCAGTATTTT
>TRBJ2-5|NA|TRBV4-1|TRBD2
CASSQGGRLAEYQETQYF
TGCGCCAGCAGCCAGGGGGGGAGACTAGCGGAGTACCAAGAGACCCAGTACTTC
>TRBJ2-1|NA|TRBV6-4|TRBD1
CASSGTGSYNEQFF
TGTGCCAGTTCCGGGACAGGATCCTACAATGAGCAGTTCTTC
>TRBJ1-4|NA|TRBV3-1/TRBV3-2|TRBD1
CASSQAQGVGNEKLFF
TGTGCCAGCAGCCAAGCCCAGGGGGTGGGTAATGAAAAACTGTTTTTT
>TRBJ2-6|NA|TRBV5-4|NA
CASSLFDSSGANVLTF
TGTGCCAGCAGCTTATTTGACTCCTCTGGGGCCAACGTCCTGACTTTC
>TRBJ1-6|NA|TRBV2|NA
CASTGPSNNSPLHF
TGTGCCAGCACCGGTCCTTCCAATAATTCACCCCTCCACTTT